These 7 T cell receptor beta chains were sequenced from one sample in a study of early T cells in non-severe SARS-CoV-2 infection. TCRdb re-called the 5' RACE reads with MiXCR, one entry per CDR3 protein. Of more than 45,000 distinct CDR3 sequences listed, around 12% are singletons. The sample consisted of whole blood. Receptors originate from an adult who was a healthcare worker with PCR-confirmed SARS-CoV-2 infection or an uninfected control (not recorded which).

This clonotype was seen ten or more times. V is TRBV18 and J is TRBJ2-3; TRBD2 aligns across 9 bases. CDR3 size: 16 residues. Germline loops: CDR1 KGHSH, CDR2 LQKENI. J gave up 1 base and V 2 bases, and 4 bases lay outside the gene matches. CDR3 amino acids: CASSPAGGGGTDTQYF. For the CDR3, the DNA is TGTGCCAGCTCACCAGCGGGAGGGGGAGGCACAGATACGCAGTATTTT.

This clonotype appeared a few times. The genes are TRBV30 and TRBJ1-2; 7 bases map to TRBD1. The germline V gene has CDR1 GTSNPN and CDR2 SVGIG (reference sequence). The CDR3 sequence is 13 residues long. V shed 8 bases and J 8 bases; nucleotides not matched to a gene: 14. The CDR3 DNA reads TGTGCCGGAACTCGACAGGGAGTAAAGGGCTACACCTTC. It codes for CAGTRQGVKGYTF.

The chain links TRBV6-2 or TRBV6-3 to TRBJ2-3, with D possibly matching TRBD2 (7 bases). The V gene's germline CDR1 is MNHEY and CDR2 SVGEGT. The CDR3 is 15 amino acids. V shed 3 bases and J shed 2 bases, with 12 bases lying between them. In nucleotides, the CDR3 is TGTGCCAGCAGTTATCGGGGGGCCGACACAGATACGCAGTATTTT. It is translated as CASSYRGADTDTQYF.

The table lists this clonotype with a few counts. This chain connects TRBV28 to TRBJ2-3, with 10 bases lining up with TRBD2. V lost 3 bases, J lost 0 bases, and 3 bases stayed unmatched. CDR3 length: 16 residues. Germline CDR1 is MDHEN and CDR2 is SYDVKM. The CDR3 loop reads CASSFQAGGSTDTQYF. DNA of the CDR3: TGTGCCAGCAGTTTTCAAGCGGGAGGGAGCACAGATACGCAGTATTTT.

This clonotype was counted only a few times. This chain links TRBV7-6 with TRBJ1-6; perhaps TRBD1 as D (6 bases). The V gene's germline CDR1 is SGHVS and CDR2 FNYEAQ. V lost 4 bases and J lost 5, with 12 bases in between. The CDR3 has 15 residues. CDR3: CASSSRDTDNSPLHF. CDR3 nucleotides: TGTGCCAGCAGCTCCCGGGACACTGATAATTCACCCCTCCACTTT.

This clonotype was seen a handful of times. The chain employs TRBV2 and TRBJ2-5, with no clear D. In germline, CDR1 is SNHLY, CDR2 FYNNEI. The CDR3 contains 15 residues. V lost 4 bases and J 2 bases, leaving 14 bases between the germline ends. The CDR3 loop is CASSGAQLGQETQYF. CDR3 DNA: TGTGCCAGCAGTGGGGCCCAGTTAGGTCAAGAGACCCAGTACTTC.

Many counts were recorded for this clonotype. This rearrangement joins TRBV9 to TRBJ2-1; the D gene could be TRBD1 or TRBD2 (5 bases each). V was cut by 6 bases and J by 8 bases, with 18 bases left in between. The CDR3 runs 14 residues. Looked up from germline, CDR1 is SGDLS and CDR2 is YYNGEE. Here the CDR3 reads CASNEGPGLYEQFF. The CDR3 bases are TGTGCCAGCAATGAGGGGCCTGGGTTGTATGAGCAGTTCTTC.